Below, 10 T cell receptor beta chains from the same sample are listed, as sequenced in a study of blood T cells in healthy people across ages. Primed by a sample-barcoded 5' primer and a J-beta primer mix, a second PCR proceeded for roughly 7 to 11 cycles. Using its own MiXCR run on the 5' RACE reads, TCRdb lists one record per CDR3 protein. The profile covers about 1.5 million distinct CDR3 sequences, with less than 45% appearing a single time and over 3.5% taken by the ten largest. The specimen was blood. The receptors were gathered from a woman aged 18 to 35 in good health.

With regard to this clonotype: This sequence may be a read error, since a much larger clone differs from it by one base. The chain employs TRBV12-3 or TRBV12-4 and TRBJ2-1; D is undetermined. The DNA end favors TRBJ2-7, so the J call may be wrong. The CDR3 is 13 residues long. CDR3: CASSTSSYNEQYF. The CDR3 region has the DNA TGTGCCAGCAGTACGAGCTCCTACAATGAGCAGTACTTC.

This clonotype was seen only a few times. This rearrangement joins TRBV10-3 to TRBJ1-5; possible D gene TRBD1, 5 bases. The CDR3 consists of 15 residues. The ends were cut back, 3 bases at V and 7 bases at J, with 16 bases in the middle. Germline loops: CDR1 ENHRY, CDR2 SYGVKD. CDR3 bases: TGTGCCATCAGTGAAAAGGGTTACGGGGGACAGCCCCAGCATTTT. The encoded protein is CAISEKGYGGQPQHF.

The chain recombines TRBV4-1 with TRBJ2-1, with D unresolved. The DNA matches TRBJ2-7 better at its end, which makes the J call doubtful. Germline V gene lookup returns CDR1 MGHRA and CDR2 YSYEKL. This CDR3 is built from 13 residues. The CDR3 sequence is CASSQATNNEQYF. The CDR3 region has the DNA TGCGCCAGCAGCCAGGCTACTAACAATGAGCAGTACTTC.

This rearrangement joins TRBV27 to TRBJ2-3; no definite D call. The germline V gene encodes CDR1 MNHEY and CDR2 SMNVEV (reference sequence). This CDR3 contains 17 residues. V dropped 4 bases and J dropped 2 bases, with 19 bases sitting between them. The CDR3 spells CASSSKTPHWVTDTQYF. In DNA, the CDR3 is TGTGCCAGCAGTTCCAAGACACCACACTGGGTCACAGATACGCAGTATTTT.

This clonotype was seen a handful of times. V and J are TRBV12-3 or TRBV12-4 and TRBJ2-7, with unresolved D. Deletions cut 5 bases from V and 7 bases from J, with 15 bases between. The CDR3 covers 13 residues. The CDR3 is CASSISPSREQYF. The CDR3, as DNA: TGTGCCAGCAGTATTAGCCCAAGTCGAGAGCAGTACTTC.

In nucleotides, the CDR3 is TGTGCCAGCAGCGTAGAAGGACTAGCGGGAGCAGATACGCAGTATTTT. Its translation is CASSVEGLAGADTQYF. The chain recombines TRBV9 with TRBJ2-3; TRBD2 agrees at 13 bases. The length of the CDR3 is 16 residues. Trimming removed 0 bases from V and 4 bases from J; junction bases left unmatched: 2. The V gene's germline CDR1 is SGDLS and CDR2 YYNGEE.

The chain recombines TRBV20-1 with TRBJ2-7, with 8 bases lining up with TRBD2. The CDR3 is 15 amino acids. Germline-derived CDR1 and CDR2 are DFQATT and SNEGSKA (reference sequence). J lost 0 bases, V lost 0 bases, and 4 bases had no gene match. The CDR3 here is CSARDRGGSSYEQYF. CDR3 nucleotides: TGCAGTGCTAGAGATCGGGGGGGATCCTCCTACGAGCAGTACTTC.

This clonotype has ten or more counts. The CDR3 reads CASSITLAESYNEQFF. The CDR3 DNA is TGTGCCAGCAGCATTACCTTGGCGGAGTCCTACAATGAGCAGTTCTTC. The rearrangement links TRBV7-2 to TRBJ2-1; D remains ambiguous. V lost 5 bases, J lost 1 base, and 15 bases lay in between. Germline V CDR1 and CDR2: SGHTA, FQGNSA. The CDR3 consists of 16 residues. The full variable domain, its missing parts supplied by reference TRBV7-2 and TRBJ2-1, is GAGVSQSPSNKVTEKGKDVELRCDPISGHTALYWYRQSLGQGLEFLIYFQGNSAPDKSGLPSDRFSAERTGGSVSTLTIQRTQQEDSAVYLCASSITLAESYNEQFFGPGTRLTVL.

This clonotype turned up a few times. This chain joins TRBV7-9 and TRBJ2-7; 9 bases line up with TRBD1. The CDR3 covers 15 residues. V trimming: 4 bases; J trimming: 4 bases; junction bases outside the gene matches: 8. Germline CDR1 SEHNR, CDR2 FQNEAQ (reference sequence). CDR3 loop: CASSSLLDRGYEQYF. The CDR3 coding sequence is TGTGCCAGCAGCTCGCTTCTTGACAGGGGGTACGAGCAGTACTTC.

The chain links TRBV5-5 to TRBJ2-7; TRBD2 matches 7 bases. This CDR3 region has 12 residues. Germline V gives CDR1 SGHKS, CDR2 YYEKEE (reference sequence). The V segment lost 3 bases and the J segment 5 bases; nucleotides outside the gene matches: 2. CDR3 amino acids: CASSSGRHEQYF. The CDR3 region has the DNA TGTGCCAGCAGCTCCGGGAGGCACGAGCAGTACTTC.